Listed here are 2 T cell receptor beta chains from one sample, sequenced in a study of blood T cell repertoires in COVID-19. TCRdb's table, derived via immunoSEQ multiplex PCR, lists solely in-frame clones and lacks some. The profile shows around 450,000 clones, about 90% of them singletons. The specimen sequenced was PBMCs or T cells enriched from blood (not recorded which). These TCRs come from a man between 18 and 35 years old who had recovered from COVID-19.

V usage is TRBV5-1 and J usage is TRBJ1-1; tentative D call: TRBD1 (5 bases). The CDR3 consists of 14 residues. Germline CDR1 reads SGHRS; CDR2 reads YFSETQ. Trimming cost V 4 bases and J 5 bases, with 15 bases left between them. The CDR3: CASSPGPGGTEAFF. The DNA of the CDR3 is TGCGCCAGCAGCCCGGGCCCGGGGGGAACTGAAGCTTTCTTT.

The J gene is TRBJ1-4, the V gene TRBV9; D possibly corresponds to TRBD1 (6 bases). V was trimmed by 3 bases and J by 8 bases, leaving 17 bases between them. Germline CDR1 is SGDLS and CDR2 is YYNGEE. The CDR3 consists of 15 residues. The CDR3 region has the DNA TGTGCCAGCAGCGCCTCGACAGGTAGTCGGGAAAAACTGTTTTTT. It is translated as CASSASTGSREKLFF.